The rows below give T cell receptor beta chains drawn from one sample of a study of T cell changes during pregnancy in multiple sclerosis. Clones were read by immunoSEQ multiplex PCR, and TCRdb kept only the in-frame ones, dropping some. The sample yields around 100,000 clones, approximately 93% seen once. Specimen: peripheral blood, collected after pregnancy. The receptors here all came from a female donor with multiple sclerosis, enrolled in a pregnancy study. Each CDR3 is given with its conserved first and last residue.

v_gene,len,j_gene,CDR3aa
TRBV19,18,TRBJ2-5,CASSISLPGLSSGETQYF
TRBV18,15,TRBJ2-1,CASSPRTSGYNEQFF
TRBV5-1,15,TRBJ2-2,CASGPASVNTGELFF
TRBV2,16,TRBJ2-3,CASSLEGQGGTDTQYF
TRBV14,14,TRBJ2-2,CASSPRKNTGELFF
TRBV6-5,16,TRBJ1-2,CASSYSTDRGSYGYTF
TRBV19,13,TRBJ1-5,CAAARAVDQPQHF
TRBV13,14,TRBJ1-6,CASSLGVYSSPLHF
TRBV7-9,17,TRBJ1-6,CASSPTTLFATNSPLHF
TRBV30,13,TRBJ2-4,CAWSASGPDIQYF
TRBV27,14,TRBJ1-4,CASSNRDRGKKLFF
TRBV30,14,TRBJ2-7,CAWARGQGAYEQYF
TRBV1,23,TRBJ2-3,CTSSQDLGRDPWLGGTTPHTQYF
TRBV9,17,TRBJ2-3,CASSLPASGGTTDTQYF
TRBV7-8,13,TRBJ2-3,CASSLGTSGAQYF
TRBV7-8,11,TRBJ1-1,CASRTGTEAFF
TRBV11-2,14,TRBJ1-1,CASSLGGANTEAFF
TRBV2,14,TRBJ2-1,CASQGTSPVNEQFF
TRBV5-4,15,TRBJ1-1,CAIRRVGQGARKAFF
TRBV28,11,TRBJ2-3,CASRLTDTQYF
TRBV28,15,TRBJ1-5,CASGVPRGRNQPQHF
TRBV4-1,14,TRBJ1-5,CASSQFTDHQPQHF
TRBV19,14,TRBJ1-5,CASSVGQVNQPQHF
TRBV2,13,TRBJ2-7,CASRVTGSYEQYF
TRBV27,9,TRBJ1-6,CASGLPLHF
TRBV6-4,20,TRBJ1-6,CASPNSVRVTLSSYNSPLHF
TRBV2,13,TRBJ1-2,CASRSPLFYGYTF
TRBV6-1,15,TRBJ2-1,CASTRSGTTYNEQFF
TRBV4-1,14,TRBJ1-4,CASTGQGKGEKLFF
TRBV27,15,TRBJ1-6,CASCVGTVYNSPLHF
TRBV19,19,TRBJ1-6,CASSIGLRVWGGLNSPLHF
TRBV29-1,12,TRBJ2-1,CSVVRVWNEQFF
TRBV11-2,15,TRBJ2-1,CASSLIAGGRYEQFF
TRBV5-1,16,TRBJ1-1,CASSLEPRQGTSEAFF
TRBV19,16,TRBJ1-5,CASRVDGTAEYQPQHF
TRBV6-6,15,TRBJ1-4,CASSYSGSLNEKLFF
TRBV15,13,TRBJ1-2,CATYGTANYGYTF
TRBV4-2,15,TRBJ2-2,CASSQDWGGTGELFF
TRBV5-4,13,TRBJ1-1,CASSFSVTEEAFF
TRBV7-9,15,TRBJ2-7,CASSPAAAGAYEQYF
TRBV2,16,TRBJ1-6,CASRLDGGGYNSPLHF
TRBV6-6,14,TRBJ2-7,CASRSSRGRSEQYF
TRBV9,13,TRBJ2-1,CASSVDTPREQFF
TRBV2,17,TRBJ2-2,CASSRTRTGGFSGELFF
TRBV27,15,TRBJ2-7,CASRPWGQRPYEQYF
TRBV11-2,15,TRBJ2-3,CASSLGYSLTDTQYF
TRBV27,13,TRBJ1-4,CASGGTGNEKLFF
TRBV6-5,13,TRBJ2-5,CASSAGHRETQYF
TRBV5-1,13,TRBJ1-6,CASRLEYNSPLHF
TRBV10-2,15,TRBJ1-5,CASSESGDSDQPQHF
TRBV7-9,15,TRBJ2-3,CASATGDTLTDTQYF